The clone carrying this TCR beta chain came up a few times. As yet, its antigen is unknown. Libraries of TCR beta came from iRepertoire HTBI primers plus Arm-PCR of CDR3 regions. TCRdb recomputed calls from the multiplex PCR reads with MiXCR, one row per CDR3 protein. The sample has some 430,000 distinct CDR3 sequences; under 25% are singletons. The CDR3 consists of 14 residues. The V and J ends lost 0 bases and 5 bases, in that order; junction bases with no gene match: 5. Germline CDR1 reads SGHRS; CDR2 reads YFSETQ. Time point of the sample: persistent/refractory GD, antithyroid drugs over 5 years with positive TRAb. PBMC RNA was the source of the TCR library. Staff took roughly 8.1 milliliters of peripheral blood and put it into EDTA tubes. This record comes from a study of regulatory T cells in long-lasting Graves disease. Study findings and constraints: Persistent disease preferred TRBV28, TRBJ1-2 and TRBJ2-5.

Sequenced material: peripheral blood mononuclear cells (PBMCs), taken when the disease was refractory, from a patient treated with antithyroid drugs. The chain recombines TRBV5-1 with TRBJ2-7, with TRBD2 matching 7 bases. This TCR was recovered from a female donor with Graves disease. CDR3 protein: CASSLGGGNNEQYF. The DNA of the CDR3 is TGCGCCAGCAGCTTGGGGGGAGGGAATAACGAGCAGTACTTC.